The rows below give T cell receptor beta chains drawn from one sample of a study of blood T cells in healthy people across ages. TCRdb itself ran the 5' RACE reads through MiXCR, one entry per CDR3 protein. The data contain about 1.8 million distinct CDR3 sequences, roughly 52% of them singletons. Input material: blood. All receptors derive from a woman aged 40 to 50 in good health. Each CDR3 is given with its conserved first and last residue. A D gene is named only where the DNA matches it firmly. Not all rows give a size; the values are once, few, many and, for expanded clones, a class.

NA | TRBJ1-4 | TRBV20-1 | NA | TGCAGTGCACAGAAGGCGGCTGCAACTAATGAAAAACTGTTTTTT | CSAQKAAATNEKLFF
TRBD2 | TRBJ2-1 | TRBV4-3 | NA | TGCGCCAGCAGCCAAGATGGGGCGGGGGGGCTTCTAAATGAGCAGTTCTTC | CASSQDGAGGLLNEQFF
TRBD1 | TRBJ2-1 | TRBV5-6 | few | TGTGCCAGCAGCTTGGGGACAGGGGATTTGTATGAGCAGTTCTTC | CASSLGTGDLYEQFF
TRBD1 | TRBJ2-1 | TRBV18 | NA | TGTGCCAGCTCCCCGGGACAGAATCGTTACAATGAGCAGTTCTTC | CASSPGQNRYNEQFF
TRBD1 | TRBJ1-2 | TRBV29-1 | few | TGCAGCAGCGCGACAGGGGGGAACTATGGCTACACCTTC | CSSATGGNYGYTF
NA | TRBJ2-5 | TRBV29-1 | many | TGCAGCGTCATCGTCGCGGGGGCCCAAGAGACCCAGTACTTC | CSVIVAGAQETQYF
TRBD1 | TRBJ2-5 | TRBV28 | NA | TGTGCCAGCAGTTTATCCACCGGGACAGGGGCCCAAGAGACCCAGTACTTC | CASSLSTGTGAQETQYF
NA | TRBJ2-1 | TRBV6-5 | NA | TGTGCCAGCGGGGGGACACCGTGGGGGAATGAGCAGTTCTTC | CASGGTPWGNEQFF
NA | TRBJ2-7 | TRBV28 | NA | TGTGCCAGCAGCACCCCGGGACTGGGTTCCTACGAGCAGTACTTC | CASSTPGLGSYEQYF
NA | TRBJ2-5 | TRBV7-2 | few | TGTGCCAGCAGCTCTACCTGGGAGACCCAGTACTTC | CASSSTWETQYF
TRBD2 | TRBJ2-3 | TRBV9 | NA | TGTGCCAGCAGCGTAGGGCGGGGGGCCCTTTTTACTAGCACAGATACGCAGTATTTT | CASSVGRGALFTSTDTQYF
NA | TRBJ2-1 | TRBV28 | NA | TGTGCCAGCGGAGGGCAGGGCCCCTACAATGAGCAGTTCTTC | CASGGQGPYNEQFF
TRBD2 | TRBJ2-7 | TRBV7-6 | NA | TGTGCCAGCAGCTTAGTCAGTCGGGGGGCTAGCGGGGGTTCCGAGCAGTACTTC | CASSLVSRGASGGSEQYF
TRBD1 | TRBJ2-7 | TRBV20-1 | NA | TGCAGTGCTGTTCCAGGACAGGGTAGCGAGCAGTACTTC | CSAVPGQGSEQYF
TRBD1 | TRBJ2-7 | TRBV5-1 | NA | TGCGCCAGCAGCTTGGAGTCCCCGGGACAGGGTACCTACGAGCAGTACTTC | CASSLESPGQGTYEQYF
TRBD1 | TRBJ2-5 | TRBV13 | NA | TGTGCCAGCAGCTTAGGGGGGACAGACAGCTCCTACAATGAGCAGTACTTC | CASSLGGTDSSYNEQYF
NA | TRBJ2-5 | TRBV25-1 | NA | TGTGCCAGCAGGTCTAATGGGGAGACCCAGTACTTC | CASRSNGETQYF